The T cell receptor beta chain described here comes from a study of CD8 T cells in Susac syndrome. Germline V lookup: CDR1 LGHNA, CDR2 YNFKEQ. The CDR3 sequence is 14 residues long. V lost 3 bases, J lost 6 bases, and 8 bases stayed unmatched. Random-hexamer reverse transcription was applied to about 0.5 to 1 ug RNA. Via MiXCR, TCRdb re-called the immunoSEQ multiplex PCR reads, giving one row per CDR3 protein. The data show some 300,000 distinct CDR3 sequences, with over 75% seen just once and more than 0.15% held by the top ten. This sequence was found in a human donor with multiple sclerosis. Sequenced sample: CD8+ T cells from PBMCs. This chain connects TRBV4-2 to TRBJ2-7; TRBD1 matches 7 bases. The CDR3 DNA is TGTGCCAGCAGCCAGGAGACAGGGAATGGCGAGCAGTACTTC. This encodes CASSQETGNGEQYF.